This T cell receptor beta chain was sequenced during a study of OX40 agonist ivuxolimab in advanced cancers. Whole-study context: Mean age roughly 65 years, range roughly 20 to 85; 82.7% male.

The assay was immunoSEQ multiplex PCR, and TCRdb's table has in-frame clones only and misses some. The table shows 55,000 to 80,000 clones, with roughly 87% occurring only once. Sampled blood was obtained at baseline, cycle 4 day 1, and cycle 7 day 1. The source of this sequence is an adult with an advanced solid tumor such as melanoma, head and neck, liver or kidney cancer. This specimen was CD4+ or CD8+ T cells sorted from blood, taken in a trial of the OX40 agonist ivuxolimab.

The CDR3 DNA reads as TGCGCCAGCAGAAGGACAGGGAGGACCTACGAGCAGTACTTC. Amino acids: CASRRTGRTYEQYF. The gene calls are TRBV5-1 and TRBJ2-7; 8 nucleotides align to TRBD1. Germline-derived CDR1 and CDR2 are SGHRS and YFSETQ. Trimming removed 5 bases from V and 2 bases from J; junction bases left unmatched: 6. The CDR3 consists of 14 residues.